This T cell receptor (beta chain) was found in a study of shared clonotypes between healthy human individuals. General study points: In this cohort, only blood was sampled, and tissue repertoires likely differ. Naive CD4 clonotypes overlapped across a handful of donors at roughly 5.1%. Naive subsets typically showed greater estimated richness than memory subsets. Rarefaction demonstrated incomplete sorted-subset sequencing despite large depth.

Cells designated naive CD8 were CD45RO-negative and were positively selected for CCR7, with terminally differentiated effector memory CD45RA+ cells excluded. Regarding this clone: Antigen specificity is unknown.

This CDR3 region has 16 residues. Per the germline V gene, CDR1 is SGHKS and CDR2 is YYEKEE (reference sequence). V shed 4 bases, J shed 3 bases, and the junction held 12 bases outside the gene matches. Method: immunoSEQ multiplex PCR; TCRdb's copy keeps in-frame clones and lacks some. Found here are 2 million or so clones, over 85% of them singletons; the top ten hold 0.85% to 1.2%. The receptor was derived from a man between 18 and 29 years old in good health. This sequence joins TRBV5-5 and TRBJ2-7, with 8 bases fitting TRBD2. The sample was naive CD8+ T cells sorted from blood. CDR3 protein: CASSRLATSVFYEQYF. For the CDR3, the DNA is TGTGCCAGCAGCCGCCTAGCGACTAGCGTTTTCTACGAGCAGTACTTC.